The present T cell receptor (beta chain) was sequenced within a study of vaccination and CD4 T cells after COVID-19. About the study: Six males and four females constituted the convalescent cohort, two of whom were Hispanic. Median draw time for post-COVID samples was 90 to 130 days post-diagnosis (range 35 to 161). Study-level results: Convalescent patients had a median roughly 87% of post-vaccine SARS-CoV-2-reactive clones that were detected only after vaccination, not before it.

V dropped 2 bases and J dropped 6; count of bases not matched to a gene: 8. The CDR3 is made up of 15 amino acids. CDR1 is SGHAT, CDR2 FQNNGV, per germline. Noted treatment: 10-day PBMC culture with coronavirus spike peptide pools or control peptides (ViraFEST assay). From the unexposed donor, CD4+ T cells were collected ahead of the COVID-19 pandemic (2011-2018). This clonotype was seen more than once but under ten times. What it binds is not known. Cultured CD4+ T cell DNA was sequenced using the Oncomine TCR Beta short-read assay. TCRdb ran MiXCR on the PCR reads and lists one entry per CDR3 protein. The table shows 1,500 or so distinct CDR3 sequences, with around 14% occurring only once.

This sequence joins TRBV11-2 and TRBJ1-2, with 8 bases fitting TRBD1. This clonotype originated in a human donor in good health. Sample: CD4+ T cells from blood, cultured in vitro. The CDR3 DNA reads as TGTGCCAGCAGCTTACAGGGGGCGCCGGGGGATGGCTACACCTTC. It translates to CASSLQGAPGDGYTF.